The 16 T cell receptor beta chains in this list originate from one sample, sequenced in a study of breast tumors, draining lymph nodes, adjacent tissues. The lymph nodes were axillary draining lymph nodes from breast cancer patients. MiXCR was run by TCRdb on the multiplex PCR reads, yielding one entry per CDR3 protein. The sample shows around 130,000 distinct CDR3 sequences, around 21% of them seen only once. Sequencing was done on a sample of axillary lymph node tissue. All receptors derive from a female donor with breast cancer. Some clones in this sample may be carry-over from other donors' samples.

Of note for this clonotype: This may be a read error: a much more frequent sequence differs by one nucleotide. CDR3 sequence: CASRRRTGGSYNEQFF. CDR3 in DNA: TGTGCCAGCAGGCGCCGGACAGGGGGCTCCTACAATGAGCAGTTCTTC. This chain connects TRBV12-3 or TRBV12-4 to TRBJ2-1, with TRBD1 matching 10 bases. V lost 6 bases to trimming and J lost 0 bases; unmatched junction nucleotides: 5. This CDR3 contains 16 residues.

Details on this clonotype: A junction end diverges from the germline sequence, so it may reflect a read error. This chain joins TRBV6-2 or TRBV6-3 and TRBJ2-5; 8 bases are a match to TRBD1. This CDR3 has 16 residues. Germline CDR1 MNHEY, CDR2 SVGEGT. The CDR3 region has the DNA TGTGCCAGCAGAAAGCCCTCTACAGGGGGAGGAGAGGCCCAGTACTTC. It yields the protein CASRKPSTGGGEAQYF.

This clonotype was counted between two and nine times. The gene calls are TRBV20-1 and TRBJ2-2; a weak D match, TRBD1 (6 bases). The germline V gene encodes CDR1 DFQATT and CDR2 SNEGSKA (reference sequence). The CDR3 sequence is 16 residues long. Trimming removed 6 bases at V and 5 bases at J, with 22 bases between. Here the CDR3 DNA reads TGCAGTGCCCAGGGGTCAGGGGCAAGTTTAACCGGGGAGCTGTTTTTT. Translated: CSAQGSGASLTGELFF.

This clonotype was seen at least ten times. The V call is TRBV6-5, the J call TRBJ2-5; the match to TRBD1 covers 10 bases. J was trimmed by 4 bases and V by 0 bases; bases with no gene match: 14. The CDR3 length is 19 residues. Germline V gene sequence: CDR1 MNHEY, CDR2 SVGAGI. CDR3 loop: CASSYSIPVTGGRGETQYF. In nucleotides, the CDR3 is TGTGCCAGCAGTTACTCAATACCTGTGACAGGGGGCCGGGGAGAGACCCAGTACTTC.

This clonotype occurred a few times. The chain joins TRBV27 to TRBJ2-7, with TRBD2 as a possible D gene (6 bases). V was clipped by 2 bases and J by 3 bases, with 11 bases between them. The CDR3 spans 14 residues. The germline CDR1 and CDR2 sequences are MNHEY and SMNVEV (reference sequence). CDR3 in DNA: TGTGCCAGCAGTTTAAGCGGGCCCCTCTACGAGCAGTACTTC. It codes for CASSLSGPLYEQYF.

At least ten counts were recorded for this clonotype. This sequence joins TRBV9 and TRBJ2-3; D possibly matches TRBD1 or TRBD2 (6 bases each). Germline-derived CDR1 and CDR2 are SGDLS and YYNGEE. This CDR3 is built from 16 residues. Trimming left V 3 bases short and J 2 bases short, with 16 bases between. For the CDR3, the DNA is TGTGCCAGCAGCGAGGGGGTAGCGGAGATCACAGATACGCAGTATTTT. Its translation is CASSEGVAEITDTQYF.

This clonotype came up many times. V and J are TRBV20-1 and TRBJ2-1; 8 nucleotides align to TRBD1. From germline, CDR1 is DFQATT and CDR2 SNEGSKA (reference sequence). CDR3 length: 14 amino acids. Trimming at V came to 5 bases and at J to 4 bases, leaving 7 bases not matched to a gene. CDR3 sequence (DNA): TGCAGTGCTGAGGGGACAGGCCTATACAATGAGCAGTTCTTC. Amino acid sequence: CSAEGTGLYNEQFF.

A remark on this clonotype: The DNA is omitted, as the CDR3 cannot be located on it reliably, and the CDR3 follows TCRdb's listing. J is TRBJ2-7 and V is TRBV7-2; the tabulated D call, TRBD1, remains unverified against the DNA. Including both end residues, the CDR3 is 15 amino acids long. Germline V gives CDR1 SGHTA, CDR2 FQGNSA. CDR3: CASSPPWGIGAERYF.

On this clonotype: Without the conserved terminal phenylalanine or tryptophan, this CDR3 likely stems from a read error. The chain recombines TRBV12-3 or TRBV12-4 with TRBJ2-1, with TRBD2 matching 11 bases. The V gene end was trimmed by 5 bases and the J gene end by 0 bases; junction bases not matched to a gene: 6. The length of the CDR3 is 17 residues. This CDR3 reads CASSLSGTSGSYNEQFL. CDR3 DNA: TGTGCCAGCAGTCTCTCTGGGACTAGCGGCTCCTACAATGAGCAGTTCCTC.

Note on this clonotype: A much bigger clone sits one base away, suggesting this may be a read error. The chain joins TRBV19 to TRBJ2-2, with unresolved D. The germline CDR1 and CDR2 sequences are LNHDA and SQIVND (reference sequence). CDR3 length equals 13 residues. The CDR3 protein is CASCAQNTRELFF. CDR3 DNA: TGTGCCAGTTGTGCACAGAACACCAGGGAGCTGTTTTTT.

This clonotype showed up many times. This rearrangement joins TRBV20-1 to TRBJ2-3; 7 bases align to TRBD2. V dropped 1 base and J dropped 2; count of bases not matched to a gene: 15. Germline lookup yields CDR1 DFQATT and CDR2 SNEGSKA (reference sequence). CDR3 length equals 18 residues. The CDR3 protein is CSARVPGGGAGPTDTQYF. The CDR3 coding sequence is TGCAGTGCTAGAGTTCCGGGTGGGGGAGCGGGACCCACAGATACGCAGTATTTT.

This clonotype was counted at least ten times. The rearrangement joins TRBV5-1 to TRBJ2-5; 9 bases are a match to TRBD1. The germline CDR1 and CDR2 sequences are SGHRS and YFSETQ. J was trimmed by 4 bases and V by 1 base; bases with no gene match: 5. The CDR3 has 15 amino acids. The CDR3 coding sequence is TGCGCCAGCAGCTTGTTCCCGGGACAGGGAGAGACCCAGTACTTC. Translated, it gives CASSLFPGQGETQYF.

This clonotype was counted ten times or more. V and J are TRBV2 and TRBJ2-1, with 9 bases fitting TRBD2. Trimming at V came to 3 bases and at J to 2 bases, leaving 8 bases not matched to a gene. Germline CDR1 reads SNHLY; CDR2 reads FYNNEI. The CDR3 length is 17 residues. CDR3: CASSDDAGGIAYNEQFF. As DNA, the CDR3 is TGTGCCAGCAGTGATGATGCGGGAGGGATCGCCTACAATGAGCAGTTCTTC.

Remarks on this clonotype: A single base separates this from a much larger clone, so it may be a read error. J is TRBJ1-3 and V is TRBV6-5; the match to TRBD1 covers 10 bases. Germline-derived CDR1 and CDR2 are MNHEY and SVGAGI. V lost 8 bases, J lost 2 bases, and 6 bases stayed unmatched. The CDR3 has 15 residues. The CDR3 sequence: CASGFGTGAGNTIYF. For the CDR3, the DNA is TGTGCCAGCGGTTTTGGGACAGGGGCTGGAAACACCATATATTTT.

Concerning this clonotype itself: A single base separates this from a much larger clone, so it may be a read error. V gene TRBV20-1 combines with J gene TRBJ1-2; no definite D call. This CDR3 has 14 amino acids. Germline CDR1 reads DFQATT; CDR2 reads SNEGSKA (reference sequence). CDR3 nucleotide sequence: TGCAGCGATGTGACAAGTCTAGCTAACTGTGGCTACACCTTC. This gives the protein CSDVTSLANCGYTF.

This clonotype appeared many times. V usage is TRBV7-2 and J usage is TRBJ2-2, with 10 nucleotides matching TRBD2. Per germline, CDR1 SGHTA and CDR2 FQGNSA. The CDR3 contains 16 residues. With V trimmed by 3 bases and J by 7 bases, 8 bases remained unmatched. CDR3 nucleotide sequence: TGTGCCAGCAGCTTTAAACTAGCGGGAAAGGTCGGGGAGCTGTTTTTT. It codes for CASSFKLAGKVGELFF.